The clone carrying this TCR beta chain was observed a single time. The entry originates in a study of cytomegalovirus exposure and HLA in healthy donors. The CDR3 spans 14 residues. In germline, CDR1 is MNHNS, CDR2 SASEGT. V trimming: 3 bases; J trimming: 6 bases; junction bases outside the gene matches: 3. Assay: immunoSEQ multiplex PCR; the TCRdb copy retains only in-frame clones and omits some. The sample has around 140,000 clones, around 87% seen once. The donors were members of the validation cohort comprising over 100 subjects, separate from the roughly 690-subject first cohort. The material sequenced was PBMCs. This TCR derives from a man younger than 35 in good health and CMV-seropositive. V usage is TRBV6-1 and J usage is TRBJ1-2; 11 nucleotides match TRBD1. CDR3 region: CASSDRDRGDGYTF. CDR3 nucleotides: TGTGCCAGCAGTGACCGGGACAGGGGGGATGGCTACACCTTC.